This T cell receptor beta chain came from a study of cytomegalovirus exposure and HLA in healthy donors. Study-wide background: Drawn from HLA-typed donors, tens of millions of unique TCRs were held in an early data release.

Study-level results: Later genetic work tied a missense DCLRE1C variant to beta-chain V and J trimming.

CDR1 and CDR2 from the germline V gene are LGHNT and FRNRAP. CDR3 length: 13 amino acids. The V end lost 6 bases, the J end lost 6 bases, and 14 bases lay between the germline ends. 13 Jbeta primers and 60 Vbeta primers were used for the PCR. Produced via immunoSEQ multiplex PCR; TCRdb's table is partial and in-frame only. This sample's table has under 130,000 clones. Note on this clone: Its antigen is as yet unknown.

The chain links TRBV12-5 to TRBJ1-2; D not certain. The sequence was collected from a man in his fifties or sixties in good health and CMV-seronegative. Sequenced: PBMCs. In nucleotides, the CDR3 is TGTGCTAGTGGACCCCAACCGAGGGATGGCTACACCTTC. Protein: CASGPQPRDGYTF.